This TCR beta chain was captured by sequencing in a study of cytomegalovirus exposure and HLA in healthy donors. Use of 60 Vbeta and 13 Jbeta primers characterized the PCR. TCRdb's copy holds only in-frame clones and misses some; the assay was immunoSEQ multiplex PCR. Of 150,000 to 200,000 clones listed, roughly 82% are singletons. Sequencing input: PBMCs. The TCR comes from a middle-aged man in good health and CMV-seronegative.

CDR3 nucleotides: TGTGCCAGCAGCTTAGCGCGGGAGAGCGGCTACGAGCAGTACTTC. This encodes CASSLARESGYEQYF. The chain combines TRBV7-2 with TRBJ2-5; 7 bases map to TRBD2. The end of the DNA is better explained by TRBJ2-7, so the J call may be wrong. The CDR3 is 15 residues long. Per germline, CDR1 SGHTA and CDR2 FQGNSA.